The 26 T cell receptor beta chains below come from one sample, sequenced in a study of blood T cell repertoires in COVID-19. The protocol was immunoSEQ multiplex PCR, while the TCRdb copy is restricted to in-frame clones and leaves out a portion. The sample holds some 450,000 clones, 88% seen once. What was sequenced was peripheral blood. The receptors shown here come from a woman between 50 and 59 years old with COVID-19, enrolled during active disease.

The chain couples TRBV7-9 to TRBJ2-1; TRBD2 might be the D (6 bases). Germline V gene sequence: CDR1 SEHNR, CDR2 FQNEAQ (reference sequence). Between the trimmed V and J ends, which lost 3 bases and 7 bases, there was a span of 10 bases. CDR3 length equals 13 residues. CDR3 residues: CASSFGTSNEQFF. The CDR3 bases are TGTGCCAGCAGCTTCGGGACTTCTAATGAGCAGTTCTTC. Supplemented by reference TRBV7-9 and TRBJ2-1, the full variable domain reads DTGVSQNPRHKITKRGQNVTFRCDPISEHNRLYWYRQTLGQGPEFLTYFQNEAQLEKSRLLSDRFSAERPKGSFSTLEIQRTEQGDSAMYLCASSFGTSNEQFFGPGTRLTVL.

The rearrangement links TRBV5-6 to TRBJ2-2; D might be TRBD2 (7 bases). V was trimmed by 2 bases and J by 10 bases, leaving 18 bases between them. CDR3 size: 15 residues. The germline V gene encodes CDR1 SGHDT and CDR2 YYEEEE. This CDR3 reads CASSFLGGAPVELFF. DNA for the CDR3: TGTGCCAGCAGCTTTCTGGGGGGGGCGCCTGTGGAGCTGTTTTTT.

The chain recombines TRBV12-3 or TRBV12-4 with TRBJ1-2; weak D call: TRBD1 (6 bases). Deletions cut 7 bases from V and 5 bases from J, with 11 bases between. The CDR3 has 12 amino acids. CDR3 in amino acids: CASTQTGYGYTF. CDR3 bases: TGTGCCAGCACCCAAACAGGGTATGGCTACACCTTC.

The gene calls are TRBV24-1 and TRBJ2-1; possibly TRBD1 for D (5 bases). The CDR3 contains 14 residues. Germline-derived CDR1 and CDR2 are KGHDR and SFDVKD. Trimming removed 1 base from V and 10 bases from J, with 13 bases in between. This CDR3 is CATSDFMGRREQFF. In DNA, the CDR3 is TGTGCCACCAGTGATTTTATGGGGCGGAGAGAGCAGTTCTTC.

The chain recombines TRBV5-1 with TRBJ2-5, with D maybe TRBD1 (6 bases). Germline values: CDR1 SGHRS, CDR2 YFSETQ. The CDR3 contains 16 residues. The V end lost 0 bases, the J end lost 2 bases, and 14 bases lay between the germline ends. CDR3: CASSLGFRGRQETQYF. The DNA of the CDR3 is TGCGCCAGCAGCTTGGGGTTCAGGGGTAGGCAAGAGACCCAGTACTTC.

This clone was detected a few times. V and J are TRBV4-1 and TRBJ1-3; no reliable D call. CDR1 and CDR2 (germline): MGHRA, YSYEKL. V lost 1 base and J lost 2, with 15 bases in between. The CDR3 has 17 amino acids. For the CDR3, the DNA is TGCGCCAGCAGCCAAGTCGGGAAGGCCAGGACTGGAAACACCATATATTTT. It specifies CASSQVGKARTGNTIYF.

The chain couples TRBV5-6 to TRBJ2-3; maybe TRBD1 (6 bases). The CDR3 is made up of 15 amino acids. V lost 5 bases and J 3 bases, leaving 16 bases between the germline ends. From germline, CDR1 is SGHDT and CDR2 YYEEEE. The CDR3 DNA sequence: TGTGCCAGCAGTCCCAACAGGGCGAGGACAGATACGCAGTATTTT. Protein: CASSPNRARTDTQYF.

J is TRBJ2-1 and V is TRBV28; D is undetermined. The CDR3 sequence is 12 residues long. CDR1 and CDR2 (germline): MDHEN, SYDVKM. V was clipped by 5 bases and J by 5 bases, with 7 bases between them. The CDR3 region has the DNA TGTGCCAGCAGTCTACCGGACAATGAGCAGTTCTTC. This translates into CASSLPDNEQFF.

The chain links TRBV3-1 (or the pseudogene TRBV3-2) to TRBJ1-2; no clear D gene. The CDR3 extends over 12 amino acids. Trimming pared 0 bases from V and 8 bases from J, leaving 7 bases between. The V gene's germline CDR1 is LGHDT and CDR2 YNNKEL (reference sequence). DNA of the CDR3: TGTGCCAGCAGCCAAGATCGGTACGGCTACACCTTC. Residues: CASSQDRYGYTF.

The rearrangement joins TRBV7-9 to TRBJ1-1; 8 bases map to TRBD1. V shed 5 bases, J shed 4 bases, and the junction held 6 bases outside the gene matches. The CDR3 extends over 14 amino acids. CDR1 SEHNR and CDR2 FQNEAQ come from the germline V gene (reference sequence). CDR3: CASSPGQGFTEAFF. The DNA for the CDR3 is TGTGCCAGCAGCCCAGGACAGGGTTTCACTGAAGCTTTCTTT.

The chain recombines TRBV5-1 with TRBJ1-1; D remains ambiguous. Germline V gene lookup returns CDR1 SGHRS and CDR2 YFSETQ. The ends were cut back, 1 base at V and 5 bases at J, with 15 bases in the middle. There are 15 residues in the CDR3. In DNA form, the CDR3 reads TGCGCCAGCAGCTTGTTCGGCTTCAGCGGGACTGAAGCTTTCTTT. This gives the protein CASSLFGFSGTEAFF.

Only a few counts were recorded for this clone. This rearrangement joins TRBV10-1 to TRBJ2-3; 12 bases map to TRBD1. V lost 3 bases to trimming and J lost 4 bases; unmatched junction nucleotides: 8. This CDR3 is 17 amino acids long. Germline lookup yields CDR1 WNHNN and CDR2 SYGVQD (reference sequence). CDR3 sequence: CASSDPAGTGGADTQYF. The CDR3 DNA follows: TGCGCCAGCAGTGACCCCGCCGGGACAGGGGGCGCAGATACGCAGTATTTT.

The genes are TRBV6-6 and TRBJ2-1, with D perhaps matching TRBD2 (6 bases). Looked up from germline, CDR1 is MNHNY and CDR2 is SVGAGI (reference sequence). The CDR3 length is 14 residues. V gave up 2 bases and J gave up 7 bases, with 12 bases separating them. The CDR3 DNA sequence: TGTGCCAGCAGTTACCAGGAGGGAGATAATGAGCAGTTCTTC. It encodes CASSYQEGDNEQFF.

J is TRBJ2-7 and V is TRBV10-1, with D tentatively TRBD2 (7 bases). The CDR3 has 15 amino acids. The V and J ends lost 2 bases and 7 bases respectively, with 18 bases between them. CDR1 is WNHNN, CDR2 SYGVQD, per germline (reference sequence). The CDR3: CASSEGTGGSLEQYF. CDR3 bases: TGCGCCAGCAGTGAGGGGACGGGGGGCTCCCTGGAGCAGTACTTC.

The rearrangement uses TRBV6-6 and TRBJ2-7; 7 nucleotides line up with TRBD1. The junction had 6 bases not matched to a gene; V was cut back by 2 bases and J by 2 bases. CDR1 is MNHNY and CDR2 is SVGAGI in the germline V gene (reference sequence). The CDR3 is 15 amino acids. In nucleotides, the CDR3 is TGTGCCAGCAGTTACGAGCCGGGACAGACCTACGAGCAGTACTTC. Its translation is CASSYEPGQTYEQYF.

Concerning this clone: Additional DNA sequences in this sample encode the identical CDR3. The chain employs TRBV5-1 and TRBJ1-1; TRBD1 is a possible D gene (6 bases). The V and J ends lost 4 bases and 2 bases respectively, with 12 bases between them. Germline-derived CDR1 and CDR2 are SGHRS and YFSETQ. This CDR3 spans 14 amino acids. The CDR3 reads CASSLTGRNTEAFF. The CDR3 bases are TGCGCCAGCAGCCTTACAGGGAGAAACACTGAAGCTTTCTTT.

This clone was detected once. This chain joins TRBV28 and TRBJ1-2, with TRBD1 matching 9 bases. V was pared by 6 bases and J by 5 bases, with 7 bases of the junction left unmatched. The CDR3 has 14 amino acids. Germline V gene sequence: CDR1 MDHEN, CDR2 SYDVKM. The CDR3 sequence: CASRSTGGVYGYTF. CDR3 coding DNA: TGTGCCAGCAGATCAACAGGGGGCGTTTATGGCTACACCTTC.

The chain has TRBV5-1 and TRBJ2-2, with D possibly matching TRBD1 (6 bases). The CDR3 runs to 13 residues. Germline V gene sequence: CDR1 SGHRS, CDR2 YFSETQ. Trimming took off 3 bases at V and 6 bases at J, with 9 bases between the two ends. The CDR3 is CASSWGPPGELFF. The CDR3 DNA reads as TGCGCCAGCAGCTGGGGGCCCCCCGGGGAGCTGTTTTTT.

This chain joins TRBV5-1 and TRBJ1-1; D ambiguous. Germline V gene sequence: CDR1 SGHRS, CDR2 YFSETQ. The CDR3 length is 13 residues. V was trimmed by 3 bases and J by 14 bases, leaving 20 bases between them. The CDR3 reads CASSSHQTEGGFF. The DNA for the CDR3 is TGCGCCAGCAGCTCACACCAAACAGAGGGAGGGTTCTTT.

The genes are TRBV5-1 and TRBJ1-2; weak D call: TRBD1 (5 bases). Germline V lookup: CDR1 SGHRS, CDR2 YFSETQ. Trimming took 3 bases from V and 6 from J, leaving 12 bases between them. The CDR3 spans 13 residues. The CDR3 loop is CASSSAWGDGYTF. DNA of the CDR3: TGCGCCAGCAGCTCCGCCTGGGGGGATGGCTACACCTTC. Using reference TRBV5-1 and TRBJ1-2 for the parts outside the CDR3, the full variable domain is KAGVTQTPRYLIKTRGQQVTLSCSPISGHRSVSWYQQTPGQGLQFLFEYFSETQRNKGNFPGRFSGRQFSNSRSEMNVSTLELGDSALYLCASSSAWGDGYTFGSGTRLTVV.

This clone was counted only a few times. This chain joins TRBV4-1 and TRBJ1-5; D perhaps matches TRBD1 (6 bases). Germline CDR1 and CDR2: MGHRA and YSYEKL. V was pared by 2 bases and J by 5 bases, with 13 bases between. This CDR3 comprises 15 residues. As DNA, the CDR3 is TGCGCCAGCAGCCAACGGGACACTTCTCATCAGCCCCAGCATTTT. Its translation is CASSQRDTSHQPQHF.

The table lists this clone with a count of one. For the CDR3, the DNA is TGTGCCAGCAGCCAAGATACCCCAGCGGGGGTATCACATGAGCAGTTCTTC. Translated, it gives CASSQDTPAGVSHEQFF. The chain links TRBV4-2 to TRBJ2-1, with 8 bases identical to TRBD2. The CDR3 totals 17 residues. The J segment lost 8 bases and the V segment lost 0 bases, leaving 12 bases of the junction unmatched. Germline CDR1 and CDR2: LGHNA and YNFKEQ.

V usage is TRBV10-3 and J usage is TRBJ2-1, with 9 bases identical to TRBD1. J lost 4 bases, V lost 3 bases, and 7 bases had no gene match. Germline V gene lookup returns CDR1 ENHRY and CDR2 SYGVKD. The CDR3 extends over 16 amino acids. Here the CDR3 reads CAISDPPGQGYNEQFF. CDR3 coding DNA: TGTGCCATCAGTGACCCCCCGGGACAGGGTTACAATGAGCAGTTCTTC.

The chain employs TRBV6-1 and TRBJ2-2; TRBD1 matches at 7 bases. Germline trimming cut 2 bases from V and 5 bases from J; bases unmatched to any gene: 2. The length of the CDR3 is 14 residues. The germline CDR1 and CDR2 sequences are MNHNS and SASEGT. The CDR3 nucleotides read TGTGCCAGCAGTGAACAGGGGGTAACCGGGGAGCTGTTTTTT. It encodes CASSEQGVTGELFF.

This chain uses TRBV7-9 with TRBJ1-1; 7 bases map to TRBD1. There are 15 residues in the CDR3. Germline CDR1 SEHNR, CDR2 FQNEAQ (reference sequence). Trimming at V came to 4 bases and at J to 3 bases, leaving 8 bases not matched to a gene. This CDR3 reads CASSSTTGKDTEAFF. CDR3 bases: TGTGCCAGCAGCTCTACGACAGGGAAGGACACTGAAGCTTTCTTT.

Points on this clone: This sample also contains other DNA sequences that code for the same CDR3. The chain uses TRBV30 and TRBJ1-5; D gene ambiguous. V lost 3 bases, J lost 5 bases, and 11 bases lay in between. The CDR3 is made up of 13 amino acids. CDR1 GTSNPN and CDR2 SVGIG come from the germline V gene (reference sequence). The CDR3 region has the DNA TGTGCCTGGAGCGTGGGCGGGGATCAGCCCCAGCATTTT. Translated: CAWSVGGDQPQHF.